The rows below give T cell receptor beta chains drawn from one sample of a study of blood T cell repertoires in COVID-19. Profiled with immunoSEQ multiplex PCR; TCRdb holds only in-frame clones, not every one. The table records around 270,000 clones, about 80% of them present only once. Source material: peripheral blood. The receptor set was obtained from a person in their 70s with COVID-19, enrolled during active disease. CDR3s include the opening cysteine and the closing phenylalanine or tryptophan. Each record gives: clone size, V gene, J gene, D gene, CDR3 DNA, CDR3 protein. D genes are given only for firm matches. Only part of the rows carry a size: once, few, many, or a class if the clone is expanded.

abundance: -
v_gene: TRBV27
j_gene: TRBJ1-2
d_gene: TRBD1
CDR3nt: TGTGCCAGCACTGGACAGGGTAACTATGGCTACACCTTC
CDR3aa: CASTGQGNYGYTF

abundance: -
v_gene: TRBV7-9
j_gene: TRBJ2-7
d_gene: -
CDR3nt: TGTGCCAGCAGGAAAGGGAACGCTGATCGAGGGCAGCAGTACTTC
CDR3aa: CASRKGNADRGQQYF

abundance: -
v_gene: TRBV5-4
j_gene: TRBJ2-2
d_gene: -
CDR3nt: TGTGCCAGCAGCTTACTTAGCGGAGCGAACACCGGGGAGCTGTTTTTT
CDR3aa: CASSLLSGANTGELFF

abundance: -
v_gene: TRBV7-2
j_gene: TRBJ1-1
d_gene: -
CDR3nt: TGTGCCAGCAGCCTAGGGGGGACTAGTAAAGCTTTCTTT
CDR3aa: CASSLGGTSKAFF

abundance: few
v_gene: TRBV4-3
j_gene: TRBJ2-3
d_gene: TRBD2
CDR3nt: TGCGCCAGCAGCCAAGCGTTACCTGCGGGAGGTAGAGATACGCAGTATTTT
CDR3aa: CASSQALPAGGRDTQYF

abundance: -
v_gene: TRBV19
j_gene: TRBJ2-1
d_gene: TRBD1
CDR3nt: TGTGCCAGTAGTATGGTAGGACAGGGCTCCTACAATGAGCAGTTCTTC
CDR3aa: CASSMVGQGSYNEQFF

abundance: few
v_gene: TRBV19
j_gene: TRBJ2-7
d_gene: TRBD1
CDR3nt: TGTGCCAGTAGTATAGGAGCCGGGACAGCTACTTACGAGCAGTACTTC
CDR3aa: CASSIGAGTATYEQYF

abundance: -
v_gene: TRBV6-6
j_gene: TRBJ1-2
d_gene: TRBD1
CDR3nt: TGTGCCACCCGACAGGGTTTCTTCGACACCTTC
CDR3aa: CATRQGFFDTF

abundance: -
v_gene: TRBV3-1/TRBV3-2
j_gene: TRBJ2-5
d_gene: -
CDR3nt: TGTGCCAGCAGCCCGACTCGGCGAGAGACCCAGTACTTC
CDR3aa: CASSPTRRETQYF

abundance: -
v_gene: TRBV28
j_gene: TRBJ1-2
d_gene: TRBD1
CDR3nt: TGTGCCAGCAGCCCCGGACAGGGGTATGGCTACACCTTC
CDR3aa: CASSPGQGYGYTF

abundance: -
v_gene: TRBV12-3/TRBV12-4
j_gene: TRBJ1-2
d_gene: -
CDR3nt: TGTGCCAGCAGTTTAGCGGAGATCTATGGCTACACCTTC
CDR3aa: CASSLAEIYGYTF

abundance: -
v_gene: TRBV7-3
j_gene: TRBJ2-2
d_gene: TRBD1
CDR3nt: TGTGCCAGCAGCAACCACAGGGGCAGCGACACCGGGGAGCTGTTTTTT
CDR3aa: CASSNHRGSDTGELFF

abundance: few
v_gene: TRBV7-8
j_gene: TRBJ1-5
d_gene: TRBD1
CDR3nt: TGTGCCAGCAGCTCCGGACAGGACAAAAACGGGGAGCAGCCCCAGCATTTT
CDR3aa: CASSSGQDKNGEQPQHF

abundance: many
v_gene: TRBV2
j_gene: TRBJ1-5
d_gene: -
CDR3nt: TGTGCCAGCAGTCCAATGGGGGGGCGGTCCAATCAGCCCCAGCATTTT
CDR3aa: CASSPMGGRSNQPQHF

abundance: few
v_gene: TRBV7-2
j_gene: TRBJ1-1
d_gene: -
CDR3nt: TGTGCCAGCAGCTTAGCGGCCAGGGGAAATTCTGAAGCTTTCTTT
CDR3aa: CASSLAARGNSEAFF

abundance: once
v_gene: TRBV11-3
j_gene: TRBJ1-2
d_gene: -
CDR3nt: TGTGCCAGCAGCTCCCGTCAACAGGGAAACAATGGCTACACCTTC
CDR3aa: CASSSRQQGNNGYTF

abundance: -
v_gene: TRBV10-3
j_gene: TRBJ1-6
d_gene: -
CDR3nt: TGTGCCATCACCGGGGGGAGTAATTCACCCCTCCACTTT
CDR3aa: CAITGGSNSPLHF

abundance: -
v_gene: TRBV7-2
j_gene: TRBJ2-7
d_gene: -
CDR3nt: TGTGCCAGCAGCTTATTTGATAGGGGGGGCCTTTACGAGCAGTACTTC
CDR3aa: CASSLFDRGGLYEQYF

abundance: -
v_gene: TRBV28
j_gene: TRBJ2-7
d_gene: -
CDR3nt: TGTGCCTCACAAGGGGGTCACGAGCAGTACTTC
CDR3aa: CASQGGHEQYF

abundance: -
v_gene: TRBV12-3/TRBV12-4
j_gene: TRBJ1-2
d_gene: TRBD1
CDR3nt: TGTGCCAGCAGTTCACAGGGGCTGGATGGCTACACCTTC
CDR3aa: CASSSQGLDGYTF

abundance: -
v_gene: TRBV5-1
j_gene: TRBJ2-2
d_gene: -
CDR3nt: TGCGCCAGCAGACTCGACATGACCGGGGAGCTGTTTTTT
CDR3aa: CASRLDMTGELFF

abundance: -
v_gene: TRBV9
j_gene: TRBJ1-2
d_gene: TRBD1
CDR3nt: TGTGCCAGCAGCCCATCAGCGGGGGGACAGGGGACCGGCTACACCTTC
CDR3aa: CASSPSAGGQGTGYTF

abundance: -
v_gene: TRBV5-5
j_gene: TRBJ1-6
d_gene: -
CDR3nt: TGTGCCAGCAGCTTGGCGGGAGGGGTTCGTTCACCCCTCCACTTT
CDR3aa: CASSLAGGVRSPLHF